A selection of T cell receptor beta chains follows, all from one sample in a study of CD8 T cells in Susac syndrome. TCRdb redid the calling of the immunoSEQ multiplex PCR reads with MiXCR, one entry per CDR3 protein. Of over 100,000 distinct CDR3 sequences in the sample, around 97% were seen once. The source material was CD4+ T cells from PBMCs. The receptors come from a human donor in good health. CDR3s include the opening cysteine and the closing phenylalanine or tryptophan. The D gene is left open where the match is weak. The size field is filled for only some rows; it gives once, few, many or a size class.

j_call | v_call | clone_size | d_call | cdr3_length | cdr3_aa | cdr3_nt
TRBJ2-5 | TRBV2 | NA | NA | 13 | CASSIDSRGTQYF | TGTGCCAGCAGTATAGACTCGAGAGGGACCCAGTACTTC
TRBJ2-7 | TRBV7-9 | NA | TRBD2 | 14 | CASSRERGSYEQYF | TGTGCCAGCAGCCGGGAGCGGGGATCCTACGAGCAGTACTTC
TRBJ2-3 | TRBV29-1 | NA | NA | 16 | CSVEDPVGPSTDTQYF | TGCAGCGTTGAAGATCCGGTGGGACCTAGCACAGATACGCAGTATTTT
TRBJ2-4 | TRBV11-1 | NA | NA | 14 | CASSFGQSKNIQYF | TGTGCCAGCAGCTTTGGACAGAGCAAAAACATTCAGTACTTC
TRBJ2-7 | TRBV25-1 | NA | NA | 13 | CASSDAVAYEQYF | TGTGCCAGCAGTGACGCGGTCGCATACGAGCAGTACTTC
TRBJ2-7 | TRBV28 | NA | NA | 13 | CATTGYDSYEQYF | TGTGCCACCACGGGGTACGACTCCTACGAGCAGTACTTC
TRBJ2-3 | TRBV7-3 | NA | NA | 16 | CASSLQGTRSTDTQYF | TGTGCCAGCAGCTTGCAAGGGACACGTAGCACAGATACGCAGTATTTT
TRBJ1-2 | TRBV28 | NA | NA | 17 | CASSLISVGKFNYGYTF | TGTGCCAGCAGTTTAATTAGCGTGGGGAAGTTCAACTATGGCTACACCTTC
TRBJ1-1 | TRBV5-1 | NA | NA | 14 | CASSLDTGNTEAFF | TGCGCCAGCAGCTTGGATACAGGGAACACTGAAGCTTTCTTT
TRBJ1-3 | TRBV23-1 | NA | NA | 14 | CASSPSEPENTIYF | TGCGCCAGCAGCCCTTCGGAACCTGAAAACACCATATATTTT
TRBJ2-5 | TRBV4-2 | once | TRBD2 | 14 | CASSTSGDKETQYF | TGTGCCAGCAGCACTAGCGGGGATAAAGAGACCCAGTACTTC